This record covers a single T cell receptor beta chain. This clonotype was detected many times. The target of this receptor is not known. Within one base of it there is no much larger clone, and no base qualities were kept. Starting from 400 ng RNA, TCR libraries were constructed with the Immunoverse kit using molecular barcoded adaptors that cover the alpha/delta and beta/gamma chains. The same RNA used for transcriptome sequencing was used for TCR library preparation. Sequencing of the TCR libraries was done on an Illumina HiSeq 4000 with 2 x 150 cycles. The authors' analysis ran thus. MiXCR aligned TCR reads to human V, D, J and C references and assembled the aligned reads into CDR3 clonotypes, with quality filtering and error correction included. The tcR package in R was used to analyze clonotype counts and gene usage diversity. Raw mapping reads were checked after the RNA-seq reads had been mapped by STAR aligner version 2.5.3a onto the human GRCh37 genome. IR-seq fastq files were randomly downsampled with Seqtk 1.3 to test the effect of sequencing depth on detected clonotypes. TCRdb handled the public reads itself, with Q25 trimming in fastp and clone calling in MiXCR, and kept productive beta chains. Entries are consolidated by CDR3 protein sequence, retaining the most common genes and DNA. These V and J calls are TCRdb output, not the study's own analysis. In all, the sample holds about 57,000 distinct CDR3 sequences, and roughly 19% of those were seen once. The ten largest clones add up to about 15% of the sample.

Bone marrow was sampled from every patient at the time of active disease. Ficoll-Hypaque density gradient centrifugation was used to isolate the bone marrow mononuclear cells. To remove myeloma plasma cells, the cells were labeled with CD138 magnetic microbeads on a MACS separator, and CD138-negative cells were then collected by negative selection. Flow cytometry with CD138 antibodies on an Attune NxT was used to check how pure the isolated cells were. Total RNA was extracted using TRIzol reagent and was quantified on a NanoDrop spectrophotometer. For each patient, paired RNA-seq and IR-seq were run on the CD138-negative bone marrow sample from that patient. Looking up the germline V gene yields CDR1 MNHNS and CDR2 SASEGT. Compared with germline, V lacks 11 bases and J lacks 1 base; bases without a gene match: 3. The CDR3, cysteine through phenylalanine, is 12 amino acids long. Kept here is only the CDR3 DNA, which spans 36 bases and is read in frame from base 1.

This entry belongs to a study of read filtering for tumor transcriptome and immune sequencing (dated by TCRdb to 2020 to 2021). For context, the study as a whole: The cohort had 16 to 20 male and more than 12 female patients with a mean age of around 66 years, ranging from about 47 to 90. By revised international staging, roughly eight patients were R-ISS I, 16 were R-ISS II and 7 were R-ISS III. Whole-transcriptome libraries were prepared with the TruSeq RNA Access Library Prep Kit after DNase treatment. Per sample, about 4.05 to 11 million TCR-region mapped reads were obtained with IR-seq, compared with only about 85 to 1273 with RNA-seq. TCR repertoires obtained by targeted immune repertoire sequencing and by bulk whole-transcriptome sequencing performed on the same bone marrow samples were compared. A main aim was a read-filtering strategy for immune repertoire data, specifically whether clonotypes supported by a single read should be removed.

Overall results and qualifications from the work: The sorted CD138-negative fraction was composed of a mixed bone marrow immune population rather than of purified T cells. IR-seq captured clonotypes at much higher depth and more reliably than RNA-seq, and smaller IR-seq throughput sufficed to identify most shared clonotypes. Single-read clonotypes made up roughly four fifths of clonotypes but only approximately 3.7% of total reads in IR-seq, compared with around 71% of clonotypes and 35% to 55% of reads in RNA-seq. The correlation between IR-seq and RNA-seq shared clonotype proportions rose when single-read clonotypes were removed.

The chain joins TRBV6-1 to TRBJ1-1; 8 central nucleotides agree with TRBD1. Sample: a population of CD138-negative cells sorted from bone marrow. The cell subset or site label, read with the paper, signifies: bone marrow mononuclear cells depleted of CD138+ plasma/myeloma cells by negative magnetic selection. The source of this sequence is a donor aged 40 or older with multiple myeloma. At the DNA level, the sequence is TGTGCCGCCGGGACAGGGAACACTGAAGCTTTCTTT. Its coded protein is CAAGTGNTEAFF.